The 9 T cell receptor beta chains below come from one sample, sequenced in a study of blood T cell repertoires in COVID-19. Some clones are missing from TCRdb's copy, which holds only in-frame ones; the method was immunoSEQ multiplex PCR. The sample has approximately 300,000 clones; roughly 91% are singletons. The sequenced material came from peripheral blood. The receptors were gathered from a woman in her 30s with COVID-19, enrolled during active disease.

The gene calls are TRBV13 and TRBJ2-2; 7 bases fit TRBD1. In germline, CDR1 is PRHDT, CDR2 FYEKMQ (reference sequence). The length of the CDR3 is 17 residues. The V and J ends lost 8 bases and 4 bases, in that order; junction bases with no gene match: 16. CDR3 sequence reads: CASETRTSTGITGELFF. The CDR3 coding sequence is TGTGCCAGCGAAACACGAACGTCGACAGGGATCACCGGGGAGCTGTTTTTT. The full variable domain, with the rest looked up from reference TRBV13 and TRBJ2-2, is AAGVIQSPRHLIKEKRETATLKCYPIPRHDTVYWYQQGPGQDPQFLISFYEKMQSDKGSIPDRFSAQQFSDYHSELNMSSLELGDSALYFCASETRTSTGITGELFFGEGSRLTVL.

This clone was seen only once. This sequence joins TRBV19 and TRBJ1-1; no firm D call. V gave up 4 bases and J gave up 1 base, with 13 bases separating them. The CDR3 is 15 residues long. From germline, CDR1 is LNHDA and CDR2 SQIVND (reference sequence). CDR3 loop: CASSSLGFWNTEAFF. For the CDR3, the DNA is TGTGCCAGTAGTAGCCTCGGGTTTTGGAACACTGAAGCTTTCTTT.

This clone has ten or more counts. This chain links TRBV5-3 with TRBJ1-5; TRBD1 might be the D (5 bases). TRBV5-3 is recorded as an ORF, its role being uncertain. The CDR3 extends over 15 amino acids. V was shortened by 6 bases and J by 6 bases, with 19 bases between the two germline ends. The CDR3 spells CARNETSRVFQPQHF. The CDR3 nucleotides are TGTGCCAGAAACGAAACGAGCAGGGTGTTTCAGCCCCAGCATTTT.

The chain has TRBV12-5 and TRBJ1-1, with D possibly matching TRBD1 (6 bases). Germline loops: CDR1 LGHNT, CDR2 FRNRAP. The CDR3 has 15 residues. V was trimmed by 9 bases and J by 0 bases, leaving 17 bases between them. The CDR3 is CASDDDRRMNTEAFF. CDR3 nucleotides: TGTGCTAGCGACGATGACAGGCGTATGAACACTGAAGCTTTCTTT.

The chain recombines TRBV2 with TRBJ2-7; D gene unclear. This CDR3 is 11 amino acids long. V lost 7 bases and J lost 2, with 6 bases in between. The V gene's germline CDR1 is SNHLY and CDR2 FYNNEI. CDR3 DNA sequence: TGTGCCAGCACCGTCGCCTACGAGCAGTACTTC. As protein: CASTVAYEQYF.

The CDR3 loop is CATSRNEGNEREKLFF. As DNA, the CDR3 is TGTGCCACCAGCCGGAACGAGGGTAACGAACGGGAAAAACTGTTTTTT. The chain links TRBV15 to TRBJ1-4, with no clear D. V was trimmed by 5 bases and J by 8 bases, leaving 21 bases between them. The CDR3 length is 16 residues. The germline gives CDR1 LNHNV, CDR2 YYDKDF (reference sequence).

The genes are TRBV12-5 and TRBJ1-5, with D perhaps TRBD1 (5 bases). This CDR3 spans 16 amino acids. The germline V and J ends were trimmed by 4 bases and 5 bases, with 18 bases remaining between them. In germline, CDR1 is LGHNT, CDR2 FRNRAP. CDR3 coding DNA: TGTGCTAGTGGTTCAACGGACATTGCATCCTATCAGCCCCAGCATTTT. Translated: CASGSTDIASYQPQHF.

The chain links TRBV21-1 to TRBJ2-5; TRBD1 is the table's D call and was not checked against the DNA. TRBV21-1 is tagged as a pseudogene. This CDR3 is built from 20 residues. CDR3 residues: CASSKIGLGDRGQLGETQYF. In nucleotides, the CDR3 is TGTGCCAGCAGCAAAATCGGTTTAGGAGACAGGGGGCAACTGGGAGAGACCCAGTACTTC.

The V call is TRBV19, the J call TRBJ1-2; 8 bases are a match to TRBD1. The germline gives CDR1 LNHDA, CDR2 SQIVND (reference sequence). The CDR3 contains 13 residues. The ends lost 7 bases at V and 4 bases at J; junction bases unmatched: 5. The CDR3 nucleotides are TGTGCCAGTAAAAGGACAGGGATCTATGGCTACACCTTC. This sequence encodes CASKRTGIYGYTF.